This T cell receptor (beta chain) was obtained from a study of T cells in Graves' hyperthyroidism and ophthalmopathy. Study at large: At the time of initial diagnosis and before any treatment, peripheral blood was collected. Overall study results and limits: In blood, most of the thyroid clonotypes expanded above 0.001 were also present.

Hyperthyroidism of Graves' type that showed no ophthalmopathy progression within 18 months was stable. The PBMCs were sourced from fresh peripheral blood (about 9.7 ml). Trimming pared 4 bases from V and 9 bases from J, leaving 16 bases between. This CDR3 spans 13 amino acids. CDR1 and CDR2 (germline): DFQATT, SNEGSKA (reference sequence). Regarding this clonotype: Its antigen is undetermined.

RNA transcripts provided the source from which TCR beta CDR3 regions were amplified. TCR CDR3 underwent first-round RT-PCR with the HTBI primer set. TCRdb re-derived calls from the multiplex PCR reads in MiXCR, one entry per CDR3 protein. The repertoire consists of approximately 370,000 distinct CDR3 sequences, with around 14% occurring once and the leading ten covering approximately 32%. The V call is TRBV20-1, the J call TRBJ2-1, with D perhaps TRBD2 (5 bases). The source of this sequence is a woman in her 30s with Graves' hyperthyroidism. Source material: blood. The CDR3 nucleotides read TGCAGTGCTACGGAACCGGGGATTGGTGAGCAGTTCTTC. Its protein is CSATEPGIGEQFF.